This section outlines one T cell receptor beta chain sequence together with its context. This clonotype came up many times. The clone's antigen remains unknown. Base qualities are missing; no much larger clone stands one base away. These data are taken from a study of T-cell reconstitution after alpha-beta-depleted transplantation in children (dated by TCRdb to about 2016). Regarding the study in general: Using TCR repertoire profiling, the study followed T-cell immune reconstitution in a quantitative way in children after TCRalphabeta/CD19-depleted allogeneic hematopoietic cell transplantation. Study-wide findings and limitations: In some patients, the high TCRbeta diversity seen at day 60 was put down to recipient T cells and intrathymic progenitors that had survived conditioning. About two months after transplant, the apparently early recovery of alphabetaT-cell counts reportedly depended on just several hundred clones that had expanded rapidly and came from non-depleted graft cells. Over subsequent months, a decline in hyperexpanded clone frequencies was noted, and after one year, T-cell counts and TCRbeta diversity were mostly ascribed to newly produced T cells.

The intended sense of this specimen's treatment or condition label: allogeneic hematopoietic cell transplantation with graft depleted of TCRalphabeta T cells and CD19 B cells. The children who served as transplant recipients had been given grafts of TCRalphabeta/CD19-depleted allogeneic hematopoietic cells. The library was prepared using PCR. The reads were generated on an Illumina HiSeq 2500. To normalize quantification of the TCRbeta repertoire, the TCR libraries were built with molecular barcoding that relied on unique molecular identifiers. In TCRdb, the public reads were trimmed at Q25 with fastp and aligned with MiXCR, with productive beta chains retained. Rows with one shared CDR3 protein collapse into an entry with the most common genes and DNA. This sample lists some 600,000 distinct CDR3 sequences; 13% were detected once. The top ten clones comprise approximately 2.1% of the sample. CDR1 SGHRS and CDR2 YFSETQ were looked up in the germline V gene. V and J are truncated by 4 bases and 5 bases respectively, leaving an intervening sequence of 11 bases. Spanning cysteine to phenylalanine, the CDR3 consists of 13 amino acids. The retained sequence is limited to the CDR3, 39 bases, with the frame set at the first base.

The clonotype originates from a male patient younger than 18 who had a stem cell transplant for acute myeloid leukemia, so the T cells may come from the graft donor. This specimen consisted of PBMCs, mostly from graft donor cells, obtained 360 days after TCRalphabeta/CD19-depleted stem cell transplant. The V and J segments used are TRBV5-1 and TRBJ2-3, with TRBD1 perhaps the D gene, on 5 matching bases. Here the CDR3 is given as CASSLGQQDTQYF. The DNA sequence is as follows: TGCGCCAGCAGCCTCGGACAACAAGATACGCAGTATTTT.